The T cell receptor beta chain under discussion was sequenced for a study of blood T cell repertoires in COVID-19. Looking at the study overall: Whether acute or convalescent, the COVID-19 samples came from the United States, Italy and Spain.

The germline V gene encodes CDR1 SGHKS and CDR2 YYEKEE (reference sequence). There are 16 residues in the CDR3. Between the trimmed V and J ends, which lost 3 bases and 0 bases, there was a span of 13 bases. Data came from immunoSEQ multiplex PCR; TCRdb stores just in-frame clones and leaves some out. The repertoire holds about 110,000 clones, with over 75% as singletons. The TCR was taken from a man in his fifties with acute or convalescent COVID-19. Sample: peripheral blood. The gene calls are TRBV5-5 and TRBJ1-5; D perhaps matches TRBD1 (6 bases). The CDR3, as DNA: TGTGCCAGCAGCTCCAGGACAGACACTAGCAATCAGCCCCAGCATTTT. Its protein product is CASSSRTDTSNQPQHF.